This TCR beta chain came from a study of identical twins. Study observations and caveats: Invariant MAIT and iNKT cells are populations that could partly confound zero-insertion analyses. Those out-of-frame alpha sequences shared by twins showed an excess of low generation probability. Out-of-frame beta chain sequences displayed weaker excess sharing between twins.

Through template switching, a universal primer site was introduced, and the cDNA contained unique molecular identifiers. In TCRdb, the 5' RACE reads were re-called with MiXCR into one record per CDR3 protein. The sample carries 700,000 or so distinct CDR3 sequences, under 9% recorded once. This clonotype was seen a handful of times. The antigen is unknown. The CDR3 has 18 amino acids. Germline V CDR1 and CDR2: MNHEY, SMNVEV (reference sequence). Unmatched junction bases numbered 17, after V lost 1 base and J lost 9 bases. In addition, the sample was reused for a study of yellow fever vaccine responses in identical twins.

The chain is built from TRBV27 and TRBJ2-1, with 8 nucleotides matching TRBD2. The sequenced sample consisted of PBMCs. This receptor was obtained from a woman in her late teens or twenties in good health. Written as DNA, the CDR3 is TGTGCCAGCAGTTTATTGGCAGACCTAGCGGGTATCTCGAGTGAGCAGTTCTTC. Amino acid sequence: CASSLLADLAGISSEQFF.